The entry below gives a single TCR beta chain sequence along with its context. Its antigen is unknown. The ends lost 5 bases at V and 6 bases at J; junction bases unmatched: 13. From germline, CDR1 is SGHTA and CDR2 FQGNSA. This CDR3 comprises 17 residues. The data are from a study of blood T cells in healthy people across ages. Study details: T cells yielded about one barcoded beta molecule per two cells through template switching. Study-level findings and limits: A roughly linear fall in TCR beta diversity per million T cells was seen with increasing age.

Then a second PCR, running roughly 7 to 11 cycles, was carried out with a sample-barcoded 5' primer and a J-beta primer mix. TCRdb analysed the 5' RACE reads with MiXCR anew, one entry per CDR3 protein. This table holds roughly 800,000 distinct CDR3 sequences, roughly 60% found once. The chain employs TRBV7-2 and TRBJ2-1, with 10 bases fitting TRBD2. The sequence was collected from a man aged 30 to 45 in good health. The material sequenced was blood. In nucleotides, the CDR3 is TGTGCCAGCAGCCCCGAAACGGGAGCGGGAGGGTCCAATGAGCAGTTCTTC. It specifies CASSPETGAGGSNEQFF.